This passage covers 31 T cell receptor beta chains from one sample sequenced in a study of immune characterization of retroperitoneal liposarcoma. Using its own MiXCR run on the PCR reads, TCRdb lists one record per CDR3 protein. The table records more than 1,500 distinct CDR3 sequences, about 42% of them present only once. The source material was tumor tissue. These receptor sequences come from a female donor with retroperitoneal liposarcoma.

The chain couples TRBV6-1 to TRBJ1-2; D might be TRBD1 (6 bases). V shed 0 bases and J shed 3 bases, with 8 bases lying between them. The CDR3 loop spans 14 amino acids. Germline V gene lookup returns CDR1 MNHNS and CDR2 SASEGT. CDR3 protein: CASSEAQGYYGYTF. The CDR3, as DNA: TGTGCCAGCAGTGAAGCGCAGGGGTACTATGGCTACACCTTC.

In this sample, this clonotype turned up a few times. The gene calls are TRBV7-2 and TRBJ2-1; the match to TRBD2 covers 9 bases. The assigned J gene may be wrong: the sequence end matches TRBJ2-7 better. The CDR3 totals 15 residues. Germline-derived CDR1 and CDR2 are SGHTA and FQGNSA. The CDR3 spells CASSLDSGGYNEQYF. The CDR3, as DNA: TGTGCCAGCAGCTTAGACAGCGGGGGGTACAATGAGCAGTACTTC.

The CDR3 reads CASRPDREETQYF. The CDR3 DNA is TGTGCCAGCAGGCCAGACAGAGAAGAGACCCAGTACTTC. The genes are TRBV7-6 and TRBJ2-5; perhaps TRBD1 as D (5 bases). The germline V gene has CDR1 SGHVS and CDR2 FNYEAQ. This CDR3 contains 13 residues. The ends were cut back, 6 bases at V and 3 bases at J, with 11 bases in the middle.

This clonotype is judged medium-sized. The rearrangement uses TRBV27 and TRBJ2-5, with unresolved D. Looked up from germline, CDR1 is MNHEY and CDR2 is SMNVEV (reference sequence). The germline V and J ends were trimmed by 2 bases and 11 bases, with 9 bases remaining between them. The CDR3 sequence is 11 residues long. CDR3 in amino acids: CASSLGNEQYF. CDR3 nucleotide sequence: TGTGCCAGCAGTTTAGGCAATGAGCAGTACTTC.

The genes are TRBV12-3 or TRBV12-4 and TRBJ2-5, with 10 positions matching TRBD2. TRBJ2-1 explains the end of the DNA better; the J call may be wrong. The length of the CDR3 is 14 residues. Here the CDR3 DNA reads TGTGCCAGCAGTTTACTAGCGGGAGACAATGAGCAGTTCTTC. The encoded protein is CASSLLAGDNEQFF.

In nucleotides, the CDR3 is TGTGCCAGCAGCACGTTAAGGGGTGCGGAGCAGTACTTC. Its translation: CASSTLRGAEQYF. This rearrangement joins TRBV6-1 to TRBJ2-3, with D perhaps matching TRBD1 (5 bases). The DNA end is more similar to TRBJ2-7, so the J call may be wrong. The CDR3 runs 13 residues. Germline V gives CDR1 MNHNS, CDR2 SASEGT.

This clonotype is a singleton in its sample. The J gene is TRBJ1-2, the V gene TRBV27; unclear D gene. CDR3 length: 13 residues. With 5 bases removed from V and 8 bases from J, the gap between germline ends came to 15 bases. CDR1 and CDR2 (germline): MNHEY, SMNVEV (reference sequence). The CDR3 DNA follows: TGTGCCAGCAGTAACGGGCCCCGACGGGGCTACACCTTC. Amino acids: CASSNGPRRGYTF.

This clonotype is classed as medium-sized. The chain has TRBV10-3 and TRBJ1-2; 10 positions match TRBD1. Germline V gene data show CDR1 as ENHRY and CDR2 as SYGVKD. This CDR3 contains 16 residues. The junction had 11 bases not matched to a gene; V was cut back by 4 bases and J by 6 bases. As DNA, the CDR3 is TGTGCCATCAGTGCAGGTCCGGGACAGGGGTTTGATGGCTACACCTTC. Encoded protein: CAISAGPGQGFDGYTF.

This clonotype was picked up a small number of times. The genes are TRBV6-1 and TRBJ2-3; the D gene is possibly TRBD2 (5 bases). Trimming took off 6 bases at V and 0 bases at J, with 13 bases between the two ends. Germline CDR1 MNHNS, CDR2 SASEGT. The CDR3 totals 15 residues. In nucleotides, the CDR3 is TGTGCCAGCAGGAGGGTATTGACTAGCACAGATACGCAGTATTTT. It specifies CASRRVLTSTDTQYF.

This chain joins TRBV6-9 and TRBJ2-5; TRBD1 might be the D (6 bases). The J call may be in error: the DNA end matches TRBJ2-7 better. The CDR3 has 13 amino acids. From germline, CDR1 is MNHGY and CDR2 SVAAGI. CDR3 residues: CASSYTGNYEQYF. In DNA form, the CDR3 reads TGTGCCAGCAGTTACACAGGGAACTACGAGCAGTACTTC.

The table lists this clonotype with a count of one. The V call is TRBV12-3 or TRBV12-4, the J call TRBJ2-1, with D possibly matching TRBD2 (6 bases). Trimming shortened V by 3 bases and J by 4 bases, and 10 bases separated the two germline ends. The length of the CDR3 is 14 residues. CDR3 DNA sequence: TGTGCCAGCAGTTTTTTAGCGGAGTACAATGAGCAGTTCTTC. This gives the protein CASSFLAEYNEQFF.

The V and J genes are TRBV28 and TRBJ2-5; D gene ambiguous. Trimming shortened V by 10 bases and J by 5 bases, and 8 bases separated the two germline ends. This CDR3 region has 10 residues. Looked up from germline, CDR1 is MDHEN and CDR2 is SYDVKM. CDR3 region: CAIKRETQYF. CDR3 DNA: TGTGCCATAAAAAGGGAGACCCAGTACTTC.

This sequence joins TRBV28 and TRBJ2-1; D is unresolved. V gave up 5 bases and J gave up 10 bases, with 15 bases separating them. In germline, CDR1 is MDHEN, CDR2 SYDVKM. CDR3 length: 13 amino acids. CDR3 protein: CASSIFGYYEQFF. DNA for the CDR3: TGTGCCAGCAGTATCTTTGGGTACTACGAGCAGTTCTTC.

V and J are TRBV6-1 and TRBJ2-1; D gene uncertain. V gave up 8 bases and J gave up 10 bases, with 12 bases separating them. The CDR3 length is 11 residues. Germline V gene data show CDR1 as MNHNS and CDR2 as SASEGT. CDR3 residues: CASSVVYEQFF. CDR3 DNA sequence: TGTGCCAGCTCAGTAGTCTACGAGCAGTTCTTC.

The chain employs TRBV7-2 and TRBJ2-4; 12 nucleotides match TRBD2. The tail of the sequence fits TRBJ2-7 better, so the J call may be wrong. From germline, CDR1 is SGHTA and CDR2 FQGNSA. The CDR3 has 15 amino acids. The CDR3 bases are TGTGCCAGCAGCCCATCTAGCGGGAGGGCCTACGAGCAGTACTTC. It is translated as CASSPSSGRAYEQYF.

This clonotype was counted between two and nine times. V and J are TRBV11-2 and TRBJ2-1; 10 nucleotides agree with TRBD1. TRBJ2-7 explains the end of the DNA better; the J call may be wrong. This CDR3 is built from 16 residues. Germline values: CDR1 SGHAT, CDR2 FQNNGV. The CDR3 bases are TGTGCCAGCAGCTTAGAGTGGACAGGGGGTCGGAGTGAGCAGTACTTC. It yields the protein CASSLEWTGGRSEQYF.

This clonotype was picked up a small number of times. The J gene is TRBJ2-1, the V gene TRBV7-2, with 9 bases aligning to TRBD2. TRBJ2-7 matches the DNA end more closely, so the J call is doubtful. The CDR3 totals 14 residues. The V gene's germline CDR1 is SGHTA and CDR2 FQGNSA. The CDR3 protein is CASSFSGSTYEQYF. For the CDR3, the DNA is TGTGCCAGCAGCTTTAGCGGGAGCACCTACGAGCAGTACTTC.

This chain joins TRBV6-1 and TRBJ2-1; a possible D gene is TRBD1 (6 bases). The DNA end favors TRBJ2-7, so the J call may be wrong. Germline CDR1 reads MNHNS; CDR2 reads SASEGT. The CDR3 is made up of 13 amino acids. CDR3 DNA sequence: TGTGCCAGCAGACTACAGGGCTACGGGGAGCAGTACTTC. Encoded protein: CASRLQGYGEQYF.

For this clonotype: The junction departs from germline at one end; a sequencing error may be responsible. The chain couples TRBV7-6 to TRBJ2-1; D ambiguous. The J call could be wrong; TRBJ2-7 is a better fit for the DNA end. The germline V gene encodes CDR1 SGHVS and CDR2 FNYEAQ. CDR3 length: 13 amino acids. The CDR3 loop reads CASSLRELGEQYF. The CDR3 nucleotides are TGTGCTAGCAGCTTAAGGGAATTGGGTGAGCAGTACTTC.

By share, this clonotype ranks as hyperexpanded. The chain uses TRBV27 and TRBJ2-1, with TRBD2 identical over 12 bases. Germline V gives CDR1 MNHEY, CDR2 SMNVEV (reference sequence). This CDR3 comprises 16 residues. V lost 7 bases, J lost 7 bases, and 11 bases stayed unmatched. The CDR3 sequence: CASTKLLAGGTNEQFF. The CDR3 coding sequence is TGTGCCAGCACCAAATTGCTAGCGGGAGGGACTAATGAGCAGTTCTTC.

This clonotype counts as medium-sized. This chain uses TRBV6-1 with TRBJ2-5, with D unresolved. CDR3 length: 13 residues. V was pared by 5 bases and J by 0 bases, with 7 bases between. Per the germline V gene, CDR1 is MNHNS and CDR2 is SASEGT. As DNA, the CDR3 is TGTGCCAGCAGTTATAGGAACCAAGAGACCCAGTACTTC. It codes for CASSYRNQETQYF.

J is TRBJ2-3 and V is TRBV7-2; D gene unclear. Matching the DNA end better, TRBJ2-1 makes the J call doubtful. Germline assignment: CDR1 SGHTA and CDR2 FQGNSA. This CDR3 has 14 amino acids. The CDR3 is CASSLDLWKNIQFF. The CDR3 DNA is TGTGCCAGCAGCTTAGACCTATGGAAAAACATTCAGTTCTTC.

A few counts support this clonotype. The V call is TRBV11-3, the J call TRBJ2-1, with D perhaps TRBD1 or TRBD2 (5 bases each). The DNA end is a closer match to TRBJ2-7, so the J assignment may be wrong. The CDR3 spans 15 residues. CDR1 and CDR2 from the germline V gene are SGHNT and YENEEA. CDR3 coding DNA: TGTGCCAGCAGCTCATCAGGGAGCTCCTACAATGAGCAGTACTTC. Translation gives CASSSSGSSYNEQYF.

This chain joins TRBV27 and TRBJ2-1; the D call may be TRBD1 or TRBD2 (7 bases each). This CDR3 is 17 amino acids long. Trimming cost V 8 bases and J 4 bases, with 24 bases left between them. Germline CDR1 MNHEY, CDR2 SMNVEV (reference sequence). In DNA form, the CDR3 reads TGTGCCAGCCGGGCGGGAGCAGGGGGGAAACCTTACAATGAGCAGTTCTTC. Translating it yields CASRAGAGGKPYNEQFF.

The chain has TRBV6-1 and TRBJ2-5; tentatively, D is TRBD2 (6 bases). With 2 bases removed from V and 0 bases from J, the gap between germline ends came to 16 bases. This CDR3 is built from 17 residues. Germline V gene lookup returns CDR1 MNHNS and CDR2 SASEGT. The chain's CDR3 is CASSEMRDLKNQETQYF. In DNA, the CDR3 is TGTGCCAGCAGTGAAATGAGGGACTTAAAAAACCAAGAGACCCAGTACTTC.

J is TRBJ2-3 and V is TRBV6-5; D ambiguous. CDR1 is MNHEY, CDR2 SVGAGI, per germline. The CDR3 runs 18 residues. V lost 5 bases and J 2 bases, leaving 23 bases between the germline ends. The CDR3 reads CASSEGSNRRIFTDTQYF. As DNA, the CDR3 is TGTGCCAGCAGTGAAGGCTCGAACAGAAGAATTTTCACAGATACGCAGTATTTT.

This chain joins TRBV12-3 or TRBV12-4 and TRBJ2-5, with unresolved D. Trimming shortened V by 3 bases and J by 1 base, and 6 bases separated the two germline ends. The length of the CDR3 is 13 residues. This CDR3 reads CASSFRVQETQYF. The CDR3 DNA sequence: TGTGCCAGCAGTTTTCGGGTCCAAGAGACCCAGTACTTC.

As regards this clonotype: No conserved phenylalanine or tryptophan is present at the end of the CDR3, so a read error is the likely explanation. Because the CDR3's place on the DNA is in doubt, the DNA is left out and the CDR3 is given as listed by TCRdb. The V gene is TRBV6-6, the J gene TRBJ1-5. A total of 8 residues make up the CDR3, ends included. Germline lookup yields CDR1 MNHNY and CDR2 SVGAGI (reference sequence). The chain's CDR3 is CAGAPGLA.

This clonotype was found a few times. The chain combines TRBV6-4 with TRBJ2-1; D may correspond to TRBD1 or TRBD2 (5 bases each). In germline, CDR1 is MRHNA, CDR2 SNTAGT. There are 12 residues in the CDR3. V dropped 2 bases and J dropped 10 bases, with 9 bases sitting between them. The CDR3 region has the DNA TGTGCCAGCAGTGACGACGAGGGGGAGCAGTTCTTC. This gives the protein CASSDDEGEQFF.

The chain couples TRBV6-6 to TRBJ2-5; a weak D match, TRBD1 (6 bases). The J call is in doubt because the DNA end fits TRBJ2-7 better. The CDR3 is made up of 12 amino acids. CDR1 and CDR2 from the germline V gene are MNHNY and SVGAGI (reference sequence). Written as DNA, the CDR3 is TGTGCCAGCAGCCTTACAGGGTACGAGCAGTACTTC. Its translation is CASSLTGYEQYF.

This clonotype occurred a few times. V gene TRBV24-1 combines with J gene TRBJ2-1; 13 bases are a match to TRBD2. Germline values: CDR1 KGHDR, CDR2 SFDVKD. The CDR3 runs 12 residues. With V trimmed by 10 bases and J by 8 bases, 1 base remained unmatched. The CDR3 reads CATGLAGYEQFF. CDR3 in DNA: TGTGCCACGGGACTAGCGGGATATGAGCAGTTCTTC.